These T cell receptor beta chains were read from a single sample in a study of cytotoxic CD8 clonotypes in ibrutinib-treated CLL. Sequenced by immunoSEQ multiplex PCR; TCRdb stores in-frame clones only, minus some. The sample has around 300,000 clones; about 80% are singletons. Sequencing was performed on PBMCs, taken before ibrutinib treatment. These receptors all stem from a human donor with chronic lymphocytic leukemia. The CDR3 runs from the conserved cysteine through the conserved F or W. Fields, in order: J gene, clone size, V gene, D gene, CDR3 DNA, CDR3 protein. The D gene is left open where the match is weak. Expanded clones get a size class; other rows say once, few or many, or leave the size out.

J gene: TRBJ1-1; clone size: .; V gene: TRBV6-5; D gene: .; CDR3 DNA: TGTGCCAGCAGTTACTCCCCTTGGGGGTCAGCTGAAGCTTTCTTT; CDR3 protein: CASSYSPWGSAEAFF
J gene: TRBJ2-2; clone size: .; V gene: TRBV19; D gene: .; CDR3 DNA: TGTGCCAGTAGTACCCTGACAGTCTCCTTCACCGGGGAGCTGTTTTTT; CDR3 protein: CASSTLTVSFTGELFF
J gene: TRBJ2-7; clone size: .; V gene: TRBV6-5; D gene: .; CDR3 DNA: TGTGCCAGCAGATTATCGGTCCTTAACGAGCAGTACTTC; CDR3 protein: CASRLSVLNEQYF
J gene: TRBJ1-1; clone size: .; V gene: TRBV7-7; D gene: .; CDR3 DNA: TGTGCTAGCATCGAGATGCCGCGGGCCGGCGCAAACACTGAAGCTTTCTTT; CDR3 protein: CASIEMPRAGANTEAFF
J gene: TRBJ2-3; clone size: .; V gene: TRBV30; D gene: TRBD2; CDR3 DNA: TGTGCCTGGAGTAACGGACTAGCGGGGGGCACAGATACGCAGTATTTT; CDR3 protein: CAWSNGLAGGTDTQYF
J gene: TRBJ2-7; clone size: .; V gene: TRBV9; D gene: TRBD1; CDR3 DNA: TGTGCCAGCAGCCCTAGGACAGGGACTTTCTCCTACGAGCAGTACTTC; CDR3 protein: CASSPRTGTFSYEQYF
J gene: TRBJ2-3; clone size: .; V gene: TRBV7-8; D gene: .; CDR3 DNA: TGTGCCGGCGGTAGCGGCACAGATACGCAGTATTTT; CDR3 protein: CAGGSGTDTQYF
J gene: TRBJ1-5; clone size: few; V gene: TRBV5-5; D gene: .; CDR3 DNA: TGTGCCAGCAGCTGGGACACATATCAGCCCCAGCATTTT; CDR3 protein: CASSWDTYQPQHF
J gene: TRBJ2-1; clone size: .; V gene: TRBV9; D gene: TRBD2; CDR3 DNA: TGTGCCAGCAGCGGCGCTAGCGGAACTGAGCAGTTCTTC; CDR3 protein: CASSGASGTEQFF
J gene: TRBJ2-3; clone size: .; V gene: TRBV29-1; D gene: TRBD2; CDR3 DNA: TGCAGCGTTGAAGATGCGGGACTAGAGGATGATACGCAGTATTTT; CDR3 protein: CSVEDAGLEDDTQYF
J gene: TRBJ1-1; clone size: .; V gene: TRBV12-5; D gene: .; CDR3 DNA: TGTGCTAGTGAGGGGCAGGGGACTTTGAACACTGAAGCTTTCTTT; CDR3 protein: CASEGQGTLNTEAFF
J gene: TRBJ2-5; clone size: .; V gene: TRBV2; D gene: .; CDR3 DNA: TGTGCCAGCAGTGAAAGTTGGAGGCTTGAGACCCAGTACTTC; CDR3 protein: CASSESWRLETQYF
J gene: TRBJ2-7; clone size: .; V gene: TRBV29-1; D gene: TRBD1; CDR3 DNA: TGCAGCGTTGAAGATTCAGGGACAGGGGTCTACGAGCAGTACTTC; CDR3 protein: CSVEDSGTGVYEQYF
J gene: TRBJ1-1; clone size: few; V gene: TRBV5-1; D gene: .; CDR3 DNA: TGCGCCAGCAGCTTGATGGACAGAGGCACTGAAGCTTTCTTT; CDR3 protein: CASSLMDRGTEAFF
J gene: TRBJ1-2; clone size: .; V gene: TRBV18; D gene: .; CDR3 DNA: TGTGCCAGCTCACCAACCCCGGCACAGAACTATGGCTACACCTTC; CDR3 protein: CASSPTPAQNYGYTF
J gene: TRBJ2-3; clone size: .; V gene: TRBV4-2; D gene: TRBD2; CDR3 DNA: TGTGCCAGCAGCAAAACGGGACTAGCGACAGATACGCAGTATTTT; CDR3 protein: CASSKTGLATDTQYF
J gene: TRBJ2-2; clone size: .; V gene: TRBV4-3; D gene: .; CDR3 DNA: TGCGCCAGCAGCCAAGAACAGAACACCGGGGAGCTGTTTTTT; CDR3 protein: CASSQEQNTGELFF
J gene: TRBJ2-1; clone size: .; V gene: TRBV11-2; D gene: .; CDR3 DNA: TGTGCCAGCAGTAGCTCGGCGGGGACGTCGTGGGAGCAGTTCTTC; CDR3 protein: CASSSSAGTSWEQFF
J gene: TRBJ2-3; clone size: .; V gene: TRBV10-3; D gene: TRBD2; CDR3 DNA: TGTGCCATCAGTGCAACTAGCGGGAGGGCGGGGGGCACAGATACGCAGTATTTT; CDR3 protein: CAISATSGRAGGTDTQYF
J gene: TRBJ2-7; clone size: .; V gene: TRBV5-1; D gene: .; CDR3 DNA: TGCGCCAGCAGCTTGTTCCTCCCTAGCGACGAGCAGTACTTC; CDR3 protein: CASSLFLPSDEQYF
J gene: TRBJ2-7; clone size: .; V gene: TRBV5-3; D gene: .; CDR3 DNA: TGTGCCAGAAGCACCGACGGCTACGAGCAGTACTTC; CDR3 protein: CARSTDGYEQYF
J gene: TRBJ2-1; clone size: few; V gene: TRBV4-2; D gene: .; CDR3 DNA: TGTGCCAGCAGCCAAGGTCTAGCTGGGAATGAGCAGTTCTTC; CDR3 protein: CASSQGLAGNEQFF
J gene: TRBJ1-2; clone size: .; V gene: TRBV6-1; D gene: TRBD1; CDR3 DNA: TGTGCCAGCAGGGGTGACAGGGGTATTGGCTATGGCTACACCTTC; CDR3 protein: CASRGDRGIGYGYTF
J gene: TRBJ2-3; clone size: .; V gene: TRBV14; D gene: .; CDR3 DNA: TGTGCCAGCAGCCAGGGAGAGTTCCATACGCAGTATTTT; CDR3 protein: CASSQGEFHTQYF
J gene: TRBJ1-5; clone size: .; V gene: TRBV4-3; D gene: .; CDR3 DNA: TGCGCCAGCAGCCAAGACGGAACCAGTAGCAATCAGCCCCAGCATTTT; CDR3 protein: CASSQDGTSSNQPQHF
J gene: TRBJ2-2; clone size: .; V gene: TRBV7-7; D gene: TRBD1; CDR3 DNA: TGTGCCAGCAGCTTAGGACAGGGGATCACCGGGGAGCTGTTTTTT; CDR3 protein: CASSLGQGITGELFF
J gene: TRBJ1-5; clone size: once; V gene: TRBV19; D gene: .; CDR3 DNA: TGTGCCAGTAGTATAGCAGGGCCGAGCAATCAGCCCCAGCATTTT; CDR3 protein: CASSIAGPSNQPQHF
J gene: TRBJ1-1; clone size: .; V gene: TRBV5-4; D gene: .; CDR3 DNA: TGTGCCAGCAGCTTCGGACAGCCCACTGAAGCTTTCTTT; CDR3 protein: CASSFGQPTEAFF
J gene: TRBJ2-3; clone size: once; V gene: TRBV19; D gene: .; CDR3 DNA: TGTGCCAGTAAAGGCAGCACAGATACGCAGTATTTT; CDR3 protein: CASKGSTDTQYF
J gene: TRBJ2-5; clone size: once; V gene: TRBV7-9; D gene: .; CDR3 DNA: TGTGCCAGCAGCCTCGGTCTAGGGAGGAGGCCGGGGGAGACCCAGTACTTC; CDR3 protein: CASSLGLGRRPGETQYF
J gene: TRBJ2-1; clone size: .; V gene: TRBV19; D gene: .; CDR3 DNA: TGTGCCAGTAGTCTTCGACAGAAGAGCTCCTACAATGAGCAGTTCTTC; CDR3 protein: CASSLRQKSSYNEQFF
J gene: TRBJ1-1; clone size: .; V gene: TRBV4-2; D gene: TRBD1; CDR3 DNA: TGTGCCAGCAGCCAGGAGGGACAGCGAAACACTGAAGCTTTCTTT; CDR3 protein: CASSQEGQRNTEAFF
J gene: TRBJ2-5; clone size: .; V gene: TRBV7-2; D gene: .; CDR3 DNA: TGTGCCAGCAGCTACCGGGACCTGCCTCTGGAGACCCAGTACTTC; CDR3 protein: CASSYRDLPLETQYF
J gene: TRBJ1-2; clone size: .; V gene: TRBV7-9; D gene: .; CDR3 DNA: TGTGCCAGCAGCTTAGACGGCAGGCTAGACTATGGCTACACCTTC; CDR3 protein: CASSLDGRLDYGYTF
J gene: TRBJ1-1; clone size: .; V gene: TRBV5-6; D gene: .; CDR3 DNA: TGTGCCAGCAGCTTGGAGACAGGTGAAGCTTTCTTT; CDR3 protein: CASSLETGEAFF
J gene: TRBJ2-4; clone size: once; V gene: TRBV6-5; D gene: TRBD1; CDR3 DNA: TGTGCCAGCAGTTACGAAGGGGGCCAAAAAAACATTCAGTACTTC; CDR3 protein: CASSYEGGQKNIQYF
J gene: TRBJ1-5; clone size: few; V gene: TRBV19; D gene: TRBD1; CDR3 DNA: TGTGCCAGTAGTACTACAGGGGGCAATCAGCCCCAGCATTTT; CDR3 protein: CASSTTGGNQPQHF
J gene: TRBJ2-7; clone size: .; V gene: TRBV18; D gene: TRBD1; CDR3 DNA: TGTGCCAGCTCACCTATGGGGACAGCCTACGAGCAGTACTTC; CDR3 protein: CASSPMGTAYEQYF
J gene: TRBJ2-7; clone size: .; V gene: TRBV27; D gene: .; CDR3 DNA: TGTGCCAGTAAAATAATCCCCAGAGGCGAGCAGTACTTC; CDR3 protein: CASKIIPRGEQYF
J gene: TRBJ2-2; clone size: .; V gene: TRBV7-2; D gene: TRBD2; CDR3 DNA: TGTGCCAGCAGCTTAAGCGGGAGAGGGACCGGGGAGCTGTTTTTT; CDR3 protein: CASSLSGRGTGELFF
J gene: TRBJ2-1; clone size: .; V gene: TRBV11-3; D gene: TRBD1; CDR3 DNA: TGTGCCAGCAGCTCCCCGGCGACAGGGGCTATTGAGCAGTTCTTC; CDR3 protein: CASSSPATGAIEQFF
J gene: TRBJ1-4; clone size: .; V gene: TRBV7-8; D gene: TRBD1; CDR3 DNA: TGTGCCAGCAGCAAGATAAAGGGACAGTTGAATGAAAAACTGTTTTTT; CDR3 protein: CASSKIKGQLNEKLFF
J gene: TRBJ2-1; clone size: .; V gene: TRBV27; D gene: .; CDR3 DNA: TGTGCCAGCAATAGAGGGGGGGAGGGCATCTATGAGCAGTTCTTC; CDR3 protein: CASNRGGEGIYEQFF